The clone carrying this T cell receptor beta chain was detected many times. The data originate from a study of early T cells in non-severe SARS-CoV-2 infection. Via MiXCR, TCRdb re-called the 5' RACE reads, giving one row per CDR3 protein. The sample consists of 100,000 or so distinct CDR3 sequences, less than 15% of them appearing once. This CDR3 is 16 amino acids long. The V and J ends lost 2 bases and 0 bases respectively, with 12 bases between them. CDR1 and CDR2 from the germline V gene are LGHDT and YNNKEL (reference sequence). V usage is TRBV3-1 and J usage is TRBJ2-3, with D perhaps TRBD2 (5 bases). What was sequenced was whole blood. The TCR originated in an adult who was a healthcare worker with PCR-confirmed SARS-CoV-2 infection or an uninfected control (not recorded which). The DNA of the CDR3 is TGTGCCAGCAGCCAATCCCTTGGCGGGAGCACAGATACGCAGTATTTT. Translated, it gives CASSQSLGGSTDTQYF.